The sequence of this T cell receptor (beta chain) was determined in a study of response to subunit inactivated influenza vaccine. Study outcomes and limitations: T cells newly recruited by each seasonal influenza vaccination are few, the authors suggested.

Details on this clonotype: The antigen is unknown.

One entry per CDR3 protein, called by TCRdb with MiXCR from the RT-PCR reads. The repertoire has roughly 790,000 distinct CDR3 sequences, less than 25% of them found once; the top ten carry about 10%. V was trimmed by 7 bases and J by 9 bases, leaving 13 bases between them. The length of the CDR3 is 12 residues. CDR1 and CDR2 from the germline V gene are MDHEN and SYDVKM. The rearrangement joins TRBV28 to TRBJ2-1, with a tentative D call TRBD1 (6 bases). The TCR comes from a man between 45 and 60 years old who received an inactivated influenza vaccine. This specimen consisted of PBMCs from blood, obtained 5 days after vaccination. CDR3 protein: CASTSTGPEQFF. CDR3 nucleotide sequence: TGTGCCAGCACTTCGACAGGACCTGAGCAGTTCTTC. Drawing the rest from reference TRBV28 and TRBJ2-1, the complete variable domain is DVKVTQSSRYLVKRTGEKVFLECVQDMDHENMFWYRQDPGLGLRLIYFSYDVKMKEKGDIPEGYSVSREKKERFSLILESASTNQTSMYLCASTSTGPEQFFGPGTRLTVL.